Sequencing of this T cell receptor beta chain was carried out in a study of shared clonotypes between healthy human individuals (dated by TCRdb to 2020 to 2022). Describing the broader study: The cohort comprised two women and three men aged 18 to 49 years. The study deeply sequenced blood TCR repertoires of 5 or 6 healthy adults to estimate repertoire size and the extent of clonotype sharing between individuals. To increase sequencing depth and limit assay-specific biases, different laboratories used diverse techniques to prepare libraries and sequence TCR repertoires. Between about 0.85 and 9.5 billion PBMCs per donor were obtained by leukapheresis. Results the study describes overall, beyond this receptor: Because the study included only a small number of donors, the genetic and exposure-history diversity represented was limited. Only blood was sampled, and tissue TCR repertoires likely differ from those in blood. Pairwise subsampling indicated that sequencing depth was expected to affect the degree of clonotype sharing among donors.

The donors were healthy, HIV-negative adults with no recently reported acute infections or vaccinations. All donors were Caucasian adults living in Nashville, Tennessee, USA. In the unsorted samples, some 94 million PBMCs were counted, and genomic DNA was extracted using the QIAamp DNA Blood Mini kit. Blood was obtained by leukapheresis, after which PBMCs were separated by Ficoll-Histopaque density gradient centrifugation and cryopreserved in liquid nitrogen vapor phase. Comments on this clone: It has no known antigen specificity. Per-base qualities were not stored, and no clone one base away is much larger.

Using the deep immunoSEQ assay, TCR CDR3 regions were amplified from genomic DNA by multiplex PCR. Extracted genomic DNA from each cell subset was spread evenly across all wells of several immunoSEQ 96-well plates, with each plate serving as a replicate. For unsorted PBMC, approximately 290 ng genomic DNA, equal to tens of thousands of T cell genomes, was loaded into each replicate PCR. Unsorted PBMC genomic DNA was sequenced across ten immunoSEQ deep assay plates. Purified libraries were measured with a Qubit 3.0 fluorometer, size-checked on a Bioanalyzer 2100, and measured again with the KAPA Library Quantification kit. Every immunoSEQ 96-well plate was sequenced on a separate single-read 150-cycle Illumina NextSeq 550 flow cell. In the authors' own workflow: Because the immunoSEQ output included only junctional sequences and no quality scores, the filtering could not be the same as the filtering used for full-length reads. To assign V/J genes and CDR3, sequences were annotated against IMGT germline references using PyIR, a Python wrapper for IgBLAST v1.9. Reads were filtered out if the reads had weak V/J assignments (E-value above 1e-6), no CDR3, stop codons, out-of-frame junctions, or ambiguous translated residues. V3J clonotypes were defined as sequences sharing the same inferred V gene, J gene, and CDR3 amino acid sequence. Percentage overlap between repertoires was computed as shared unique clonotypes divided by the size of the smaller repertoire. Three approaches were used to assess repertoire richness: RTK rarefaction, the Chao1 estimator, and Recon v2.1 estimates of unobserved clonotypes. In TCRdb, the immuneACCESS table is reduced to in-frame sequences with V and J assigned. These tables do not hold every clone; where another copy was compared, an unresolved V gene accounts for under half, and the others remain unexplained. V and J calls and clone size are given by that table; D and trimming were obtained from the DNA. The sample contains over 400,000 clones, roughly 80% of them found a single time. About 13% of the sample is taken by the ten largest.

CDR3 length: 13 amino acids, cysteine to phenylalanine. Only the CDR3 region is kept as DNA, spanning 39 bases read in frame from base 1. V is cut by 4 bases and J by 7 bases, and the space between the germline ends is 14 bases. CDR1 and CDR2 are read off the germline V gene (reference sequence) as GTSNPN and SVGIG. This TCR came from a woman in her 40s in good health. Some clones in this sample may be carry-over from other donors' samples. The material sequenced was PBMCs. This receptor chain uses TRBV30 and TRBJ1-5; tentative D gene TRBD1, with 5 bases matching. The CDR3 has the sequence CAWTPGRGQPQHF. The sequence in DNA is TGTGCCTGGACGCCAGGGAGGGGACAGCCCCAGCATTTT.